This T cell receptor beta chain was obtained from a study of CD8+ T cells in alopecia areata. Study observations and caveats: Expanded CD8+ clones among the top 100, as well as scalp clonality, were significantly decreased by tofacitinib.

This clone was found a few times. Its antigen remains unknown. Treatment described: oral pan-JAK inhibitor, 5-10 mg twice daily. The germline V gene has CDR1 SGHAT and CDR2 FQNNGV. CDR3 length: 13 residues. The ends were cut back, 5 bases at V and 1 base at J, with 8 bases in the middle. RNA, once extracted, was reverse transcribed into cDNA for use as the sequencing template. The repertoire was sequenced with immunoSEQ multiplex PCR; TCRdb's copy has only in-frame clones and lacks some. The sample lists some 200,000 clones, 55% to 70% seen once, with roughly 5.8% in the top ten. The J gene is TRBJ1-1, the V gene TRBV11-2; TRBD1 is a possible D gene (5 bases). This TCR was recovered from a human donor with alopecia areata. The starting material was CD4+ T cells sorted from blood, obtained at week 24, from a patient treated with tofacitinib. CDR3 bases: TGTGCCAGCAGCCTCACAGGGAACACTGAAGCTTTCTTT. Amino acid sequence: CASSLTGNTEAFF.